This TCR beta chain was recorded in a study of T cells after posttransplantation cyclophosphamide. Study-level results: Donor-recipient repertoire similarity was low at 1-2 months, rising over year one. TRB clonality was highly associated with recipient CMV seropositivity and reactivation.

This table comes from immunoSEQ multiplex PCR, and its TCRdb copy is limited to in-frame clones, with some not included. Found here are about 39,000 clones, no singletons; the ten largest cover approximately 4.9%. The related graft donor's blood sample was taken on the day of bone marrow donation. The germline V gene encodes CDR1 SGHAT and CDR2 FQNNGV. The length of the CDR3 is 15 residues. The V and J ends lost 5 bases and 0 bases, in that order; junction bases with no gene match: 6. This clone was seen many times. What it binds is unknown. This TCR derives from a woman between 45 and 65 years old in good health and a related stem cell transplant donor. This rearrangement joins TRBV11-2 to TRBJ2-7, with 8 bases identical to TRBD2. Material: PBMCs. CDR3 sequence: CASSPERGYSYEQYF. CDR3 DNA: TGTGCCAGCAGCCCCGAGCGGGGGTACTCCTACGAGCAGTACTTC.